Below, 2 T cell receptor beta chains from the same sample are listed, as sequenced in a study of CD8+ T cells in alopecia areata. Extracted from the samples, RNA was reverse transcribed into cDNA to serve as the sequencing template. Data came from immunoSEQ multiplex PCR; TCRdb stores just in-frame clones and leaves some out. Of 98,000 or so clones listed, roughly 60% were seen once; the top ten hold less than 25%. Specimen: CD8+ T cells sorted from blood. These receptors came from a human donor in good health.

This clone was picked up a small number of times. The chain joins TRBV7-9 to TRBJ1-4; possible D gene TRBD1, 6 bases. The V end lost 0 bases, the J end lost 8 bases, and 13 bases lay between the germline ends. The CDR3 covers 15 residues. Germline CDR1 is SEHNR and CDR2 is FQNEAQ (reference sequence). The CDR3 region is CASSLAGQGLEKLFF. Written as DNA, the CDR3 is TGTGCCAGCAGCTTAGCGGGACAAGGTCTGGAAAAACTGTTTTTT.

The chain links TRBV20-1 to TRBJ1-2; D is unclear. Per the germline V gene, CDR1 is DFQATT and CDR2 is SNEGSKA (reference sequence). The V end lost 4 bases, the J end lost 2 bases, and 5 bases lay between the germline ends. The CDR3 contains 11 residues. CDR3 region: CSATGNYGYTF. CDR3 DNA: TGCAGTGCTACCGGGAACTATGGCTACACCTTC.